This entry is about one T cell receptor (beta chain). Its antigen is unknown. The CDR3 spans 15 residues. V lost 2 bases to trimming and J lost 1 base, with 11 bases between them. The germline V gene encodes CDR1 ENHRY and CDR2 SYGVKD. The record originates from a study of CD8+CD57+ T cells in acquired aplastic anemia. Study-level background: CD4+ and CD8+ cells, once sorted, gave DNA averaging about 3.4 ug.

Study findings and constraints: Between the patient and control groups, CD8+ Simpson's diversity did not differ significantly.

TCR beta VDJ and CDR3 were profiled, and genomic DNA was the template. One entry per CDR3 protein results from TCRdb running MiXCR on the reads. This sample carries under 200,000 distinct CDR3 sequences, around half of them seen once, and the ten largest clones take about 31%. It was patients with CD8+CD57+ cell expansion by flow cytometry who were chosen for sequencing. Sampling of blood occurred while the patients had still received no therapy. The V and J genes are TRBV10-3 and TRBJ2-5; D remains ambiguous. The specimen sequenced was sorted CD4+, CD8+, or CD8+CD57+ T cells (not recorded which) from PBMCs. The TCR comes from a human donor with aplastic anemia. CDR3 DNA: TGTGCCATCAGTGAGGGGAAGGCAGTCCAAGAGACCCAGTACTTC. Its protein is CAISEGKAVQETQYF.